These 19 T cell receptor beta chains were sequenced from one sample in a study of CD8 T cells in ankylosing spondylitis. Study-wide points: One TCR beta motif, made up of fewer than 10 highly homologous variants, appeared characteristic of ankylosing spondylitis blood.

Their antigens remain unidentified. TCRdb reanalysed the 5' RACE reads using MiXCR and keeps one entry per CDR3 protein. This sample carries 100,000 to 150,000 distinct CDR3 sequences, roughly 15% of them seen once, and the ten largest clones take approximately 33%. Sequencing used blood, either unsorted or a sorted T cell fraction (not recorded which). The receptor set was obtained from a male donor with ankylosing spondylitis.

This clonotype showed up just a few times. The V gene is TRBV20-1, the J gene TRBJ1-1; 7 nucleotides agree with TRBD1. CDR1 is DFQATT and CDR2 is SNEGSKA in the germline V gene (reference sequence). This CDR3 comprises 15 residues. V shed 3 bases, J shed 11 bases, and the junction held 18 bases outside the gene matches. CDR3 sequence: CSARPRDRALLDAFF. The DNA for the CDR3 is TGCAGTGCTAGGCCACGGGACAGAGCCTTGTTGGACGCTTTCTTT.

A few counts support this clonotype. The V gene is TRBV5-1, the J gene TRBJ2-3, with 7 bases lining up with TRBD2. Per the germline V gene, CDR1 is SGHRS and CDR2 is YFSETQ. With V trimmed by 2 bases and J by 2 bases, 5 bases remained unmatched. The CDR3 consists of 15 residues. The CDR3 sequence is CASSFTAGITDTQYF. The CDR3 DNA reads TGCGCCAGCAGCTTTACAGCGGGAATCACAGATACGCAGTATTTT. The entire variable domain, with the rest obtained from reference TRBV5-1 and TRBJ2-3, is as follows: KAGVTQTPRYLIKTRGQQVTLSCSPISGHRSVSWYQQTPGQGLQFLFEYFSETQRNKGNFPGRFSGRQFSNSRSEMNVSTLELGDSALYLCASSFTAGITDTQYFGPGTRLTVL.

This chain connects TRBV7-8 to TRBJ2-2; TRBD2 agrees at 10 bases. The CDR3 runs 16 residues. In germline, CDR1 is SGHVS, CDR2 FQNEAQ. V lost 3 bases to trimming and J lost 0 bases; unmatched junction nucleotides: 1. The CDR3, as DNA: TGTGCCAGCAGCTTCGGACTAGCGGCGAACACCGGGGAGCTGTTTTTT. Residues: CASSFGLAANTGELFF. The variable domain in full, with the rest retrieved from reference TRBV7-8 and TRBJ2-2, is GAGVSQSPRYKVAKRGQDVALRCDPISGHVSLFWYQQALGQGPEFLTYFQNEAQLDKSGLPSDRFFAERPEGSVSTLKIQRTQQEDSAVYLCASSFGLAANTGELFFGEGSRLTVL.

This clonotype has only a few counts. CDR3 loop: CASSFPGTGENIQYF. For the CDR3, the DNA is TGTGCCAGCAGCTTCCCCGGGACTGGGGAAAACATTCAGTACTTC. The chain uses TRBV3-1 and TRBJ2-4; D might be TRBD2 (6 bases). The CDR3 is 15 amino acids. V lost 5 bases to trimming and J lost 5 bases, with 16 bases between them. Germline V gene data show CDR1 as LGHDT and CDR2 as YNNKEL (reference sequence).

This clonotype was counted at least ten times. This chain links TRBV12-3 or TRBV12-4 with TRBJ2-7; a weak D match, TRBD1 (6 bases). The CDR3 runs 15 residues. V was shortened by 6 bases and J by 5 bases, with 20 bases between the two germline ends. This chain's CDR3 is CASSLTGSSLHEQYF. The CDR3 DNA reads as TGTGCCAGCAGCTTAACAGGGTCGTCCCTCCACGAGCAGTACTTC.

This clonotype was observed a handful of times. This chain uses TRBV7-9 with TRBJ2-2; the D is unclear. The CDR3 is 15 residues long. V shed 6 bases and J shed 2 bases, with 13 bases lying between them. Germline V gives CDR1 SEHNR, CDR2 FQNEAQ (reference sequence). The CDR3: CASRPSGPNTGELFF. DNA of the CDR3: TGTGCCAGCAGACCCTCCGGGCCCAACACCGGGGAGCTGTTTTTT.

The chain is built from TRBV10-1 and TRBJ2-3, with 8 nucleotides matching TRBD2. CDR1 is WNHNN, CDR2 SYGVQD, per germline (reference sequence). The CDR3 length is 12 residues. The trim removed 7 bases at V and 6 bases at J, leaving 3 bases unmatched. CDR3 in amino acids: CASNPGGDTQYF. The DNA of the CDR3 is TGCGCCAGCAACCCGGGGGGGGATACGCAGTATTTT.

The rearrangement links TRBV12-3 or TRBV12-4 to TRBJ2-2; D ambiguous. The V end was cut by 7 bases, the J end by 7 bases, with 7 bases between. This CDR3 region has 11 residues. The CDR3 region is CASKYIGELFF. CDR3 bases: TGTGCCAGCAAGTACATCGGGGAGCTGTTTTTT.

This sequence joins TRBV4-1 and TRBJ2-1; 9 bases are a match to TRBD2. CDR1 and CDR2 (germline): MGHRA, YSYEKL. V trimming: 1 base; J trimming: 8 bases; junction bases outside the gene matches: 9. This CDR3 region has 16 residues. This chain's CDR3 is CASSQALAGVRDEQFF. The CDR3, as DNA: TGCGCCAGCAGCCAAGCGTTAGCGGGAGTCAGGGATGAGCAGTTCTTC.

The table lists this clonotype with a few counts. The chain links TRBV2 to TRBJ1-5; the D is unclear. This CDR3 is 15 amino acids long. With 0 bases removed from V and 6 bases from J, the gap between germline ends came to 12 bases. Germline lookup yields CDR1 SNHLY and CDR2 FYNNEI. CDR3 sequence: CASSEALQAGQPQHF. The CDR3 region has the DNA TGTGCCAGCAGTGAAGCGCTCCAGGCAGGTCAGCCCCAGCATTTT.

This clonotype was found a few times. This rearrangement joins TRBV3-1 to TRBJ2-7; D gene ambiguous. The CDR3 has 17 amino acids. Trimming took off 0 bases at V and 2 bases at J, with 17 bases between the two ends. The germline gives CDR1 LGHDT, CDR2 YNNKEL (reference sequence). The CDR3 here is CASSQENGDIPPYEQYF. The CDR3 bases are TGTGCCAGCAGCCAAGAAAATGGTGACATCCCTCCCTACGAGCAGTACTTC.

The chain joins TRBV4-1 to TRBJ2-7; D may match TRBD1 or TRBD2 (5 bases each). CDR1 MGHRA and CDR2 YSYEKL come from the germline V gene. This CDR3 has 17 amino acids. With 3 bases removed from V and 4 bases from J, the gap between germline ends came to 22 bases. DNA of the CDR3: TGCGCCAGCAGCCAGGCCACGTCCGGGGCTTTCGCTTACGAGCAGTACTTC. This encodes CASSQATSGAFAYEQYF.

This clonotype was counted at least ten times. The rearrangement links TRBV29-1 to TRBJ2-7; D gene unclear. Germline CDR1 is SQVTM and CDR2 is ANQGSEA. The ends were cut back, 2 bases at V and 6 bases at J, with 11 bases in the middle. CDR3 size: 12 residues. CDR3 amino acids: CSVERTSGEQYF. The CDR3 nucleotides read TGCAGCGTTGAACGGACCTCCGGCGAGCAGTACTTC.

The J gene is TRBJ2-3, the V gene TRBV25-1; 7 bases fit TRBD2. Germline lookup yields CDR1 MGHDK and CDR2 SYGVNS. With V trimmed by 1 base and J by 1 base, 5 bases remained unmatched. The CDR3 totals 16 residues. Here the CDR3 reads CASSEWEGRGTDTQYF. The CDR3 DNA sequence: TGTGCCAGCAGTGAATGGGAGGGCCGGGGCACAGATACGCAGTATTTT.

The chain joins TRBV14 to TRBJ1-2; the D is unclear. Between the trimmed V and J ends, which lost 0 bases and 4 bases, there was a span of 15 bases. CDR1 and CDR2 from the germline V gene are SGHDN and FVKESK. This CDR3 spans 16 amino acids. CDR3 sequence: CASSQEVGRSFYGYTF. CDR3 nucleotides: TGTGCCAGCAGCCAAGAAGTAGGACGGAGTTTCTATGGCTACACCTTC.

The chain combines TRBV7-9 with TRBJ2-5, with 7 bases aligning to TRBD1. The V segment lost 5 bases and the J segment 4 bases; nucleotides outside the gene matches: 13. The CDR3 is 16 residues long. Germline-derived CDR1 and CDR2 are SEHNR and FQNEAQ (reference sequence). The chain's CDR3 is CASSPNRGWAAETQYF. In DNA, the CDR3 is TGTGCCAGCAGCCCCAACAGGGGATGGGCGGCAGAGACCCAGTACTTC.

The chain has TRBV20-1 and TRBJ2-3, with D possibly matching TRBD1 (5 bases). CDR1 is DFQATT, CDR2 SNEGSKA, per germline (reference sequence). This CDR3 comprises 13 residues. Trimming stripped 3 bases from V and 2 bases from J, with 9 bases between. CDR3 in amino acids: CSARAGYTDTQYF. CDR3 nucleotide sequence: TGCAGTGCTAGGGCAGGGTACACAGATACGCAGTATTTT.

The chain recombines TRBV7-8 with TRBJ1-2; the D gene is possibly TRBD1 (5 bases). CDR1 and CDR2 from the germline V gene are SGHVS and FQNEAQ. CDR3 size: 13 residues. Deletions cut 4 bases from V and 5 bases from J, with 11 bases between. The CDR3 region is CASSSEGEYGYTF. The CDR3 DNA reads TGTGCCAGCAGCTCCGAAGGGGAGTATGGCTACACCTTC.

Ten or more counts support this clonotype. The genes are TRBV9 and TRBJ2-1; TRBD2 matches at 14 bases. Germline V CDR1 and CDR2: SGDLS, YYNGEE. There are 16 residues in the CDR3. V was pared by 0 bases and J by 7 bases, with 3 bases of the junction left unmatched. The CDR3 coding sequence is TGTGCCAGCAGCGTAGTGGGGACTAGCGGGAGAAATGAGCAGTTCTTC. This encodes CASSVVGTSGRNEQFF.